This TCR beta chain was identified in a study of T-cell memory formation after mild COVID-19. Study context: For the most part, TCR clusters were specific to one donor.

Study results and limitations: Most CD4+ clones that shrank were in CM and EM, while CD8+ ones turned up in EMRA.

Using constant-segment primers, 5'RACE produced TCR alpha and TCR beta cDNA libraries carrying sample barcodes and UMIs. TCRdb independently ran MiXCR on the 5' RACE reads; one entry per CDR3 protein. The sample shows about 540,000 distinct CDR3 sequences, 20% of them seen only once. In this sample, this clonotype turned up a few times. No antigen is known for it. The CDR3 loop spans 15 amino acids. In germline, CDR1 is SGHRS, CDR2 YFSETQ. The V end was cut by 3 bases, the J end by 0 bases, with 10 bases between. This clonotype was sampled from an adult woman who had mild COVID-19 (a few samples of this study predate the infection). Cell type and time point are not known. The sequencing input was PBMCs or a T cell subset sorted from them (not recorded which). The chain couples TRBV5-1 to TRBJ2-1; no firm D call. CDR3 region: CASSSMTPSYNEQFF. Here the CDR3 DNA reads TGCGCCAGCAGCTCTATGACTCCCTCCTACAATGAGCAGTTCTTC. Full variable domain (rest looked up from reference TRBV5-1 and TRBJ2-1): KAGVTQTPRYLIKTRGQQVTLSCSPISGHRSVSWYQQTPGQGLQFLFEYFSETQRNKGNFPGRFSGRQFSNSRSEMNVSTLELGDSALYLCASSSMTPSYNEQFFGPGTRLTVL.